This T cell receptor (beta chain) stems from a study of cytomegalovirus exposure and HLA in healthy donors (dated by TCRdb to 2015 to 2018). For the study in its entirety: In an earlier analysis of 450 to 750 of the donors, 276 Gb of sequence data and approximately 120 million unique TCR beta sequences from approximately 180 million T cells were reported. To study patterns of TCR occurrence, a later analysis re-analyzed previously published TCR beta repertoires from 600 to 750 donors and added high-resolution HLA genotyping. The genetic ancestry cluster associated with self-reported Caucasian donors included 81% of the roughly 400 genotyped donors. HLA typing covered class I and class II loci at four-digit resolution. The aim of the study was to test whether cataloging public T cell receptors could identify signatures of past pathogen exposure. The study profiled the T cell repertoires of hundreds of subjects by immunosequencing and related them to cytomegalovirus serostatus. To predict cytomegalovirus infection status, the study combined high-throughput TCR immunosequencing, statistical association of individual TCRs with disease status, and machine learning. Because of strong linkage in the cohort, a handful of DR-DQ haplotypes were treated as single units for association and clustering. Donor age, sex, ethnicity and CMV serostatus were compiled together with the repertoire data. Rather than drawing on any new phenotypic data, the later analysis identified candidate immune exposures from TCR beta sequences and the way those sequences occurred across donors. A later genetic analysis took genome-wide SNP genotypes for about 55% of the 666 donors and used that subset as a discovery cohort. An early release that covered about 600 HLA-typed donors contained about 300 gigabases of sequencing data and about 84 million unique TCR sequences. Among about 400 genotyped donors of the cohort, an average of approximately 200,000 unique TCR beta nucleotide sequences was sequenced per donor, of which 15% to 20% were non-productive. Every repertoire in the discovery cohort had been generated on one and the same sequencing platform. Typing coverage varied by locus: 629-630 donors for A, B, C, DRB1 and DQB1; approximately 500 for DQA1; more than 600 for DPA1; 450 to 480 for DPB1. Along with the approximately 700-subject first cohort, a separate validation cohort of 120 different subjects was used. In an earlier analysis of roughly 540 of the donors, high-throughput TCR beta sequencing was used to judge whether each TCR beta V gene segment behaved as functional or pseudogenic.

Remarks on this clone: It lacks a known antigen. Base qualities are missing; no much larger clone stands one base away.

The method was the immunoSEQ multiplex PCR assay. For the multiplex PCR, a mixture combining 60 forward primers for TCR Vbeta segments and 13 reverse primers for TCR Jbeta segments was used. The CDR3 region of rearranged TCR beta genes was amplified from genomic DNA by a multiplex PCR assay. Amplified TCR beta libraries were sequenced as 87-base-pair reads on the Illumina HiSeq System. The original pipeline was this. A later analysis counted about 82 million unique TCR beta chains across the 700 or so repertoires, and 9 million to 14 million of these chains were shared by at least two donors. Raw reads were error-corrected and collapsed into unique sequences by a nearest-neighbor algorithm in which closely related sequences were merged to remove PCR and sequencing errors. Alignment of CDR3 sequences to IMGT reference sequences was used to assign V, D and J gene segments. Each retained sequence needed at least a six-nucleotide match to both a V gene segment and a J gene segment. Rearrangements were classified as productive when the CDR3 lacked stop codons and remained in frame with V and J, and all other rearrangements were classified as non-productive. CDR3 was defined by IMGT convention, running from the second conserved V-encoded cysteine to the conserved J-encoded phenylalanine. In an earlier analysis of some 550 of the donors, sequences lacking an unambiguous match to a single V gene segment were excluded. In an earlier analysis of approximately 560 of the donors, a V segment was called functional when productive rearrangements were above 56.7%, and segregating when the standard deviation between donors exceeded 5%. To diagnose cytomegalovirus status from the catalog of TCR beta chain sequences, a statistical classification framework was built. V and J gene assignment, in a later analysis, came from comparing TCR nucleotide sequences with IMGT/GENE-DB human TR gene sequences. In a later analysis, CDR3 sequences and most-parsimonious VDJ recombination scenarios were assigned using the TCRdist pipeline. In a later analysis, each TCR beta chain was defined by its CDR3 amino acid sequence together with its V-gene family, and reads lacking a unique V-gene family were excluded. In a later analysis, nearly 600 highly shared, low-generation-probability nucleotide sequences were removed to address suspected cross-contamination and a sequencing artifact. A later analysis calculated a clonal expansion index for each public chain from normalized within-repertoire ranks of inferred template counts. Generation probabilities in a later analysis came from a VDJ recombination model fitted to out-of-frame rearrangements, and those results were checked against IGoR. Hypergeometric tests were used in a later analysis to score TCR-TCR, TCR-HLA and TCR-CMV co-occurrence, with a repertoire-size bias correction applied to the TCR pairs. A later analysis estimated false discovery rates by permuting HLA or CMV assignments 20 times. A later analysis grouped co-occurring TCRs with DBSCAN, adding TCRdist sequence similarity when clustering within HLA-allele-positive subsets. Repertoires with fewer than 30,000 or more than 120,000 public chains, plus five repertoires with anomalous nucleotide sharing, were excluded from co-occurrence clustering. TCRdb holds this immuneACCESS table with in-frame rearrangements only. Some clones are missing; in checked studies, unresolved V genes explain under half, and the rest has no known cause. The DNA gave D and trimming, while V, J and clone size come from that table. The sample table shows 74,000 or so clones, and about 79% are seen once. Jointly, the top ten make up 7.2% of the sample.

CDR1 and CDR2, per the germline V gene, are MNHNS and SASEGT. Relative to germline, V is 6 bases shorter and J is 8 bases shorter, with 19 bases between their ends. The CDR3 starts with the cysteine, ends with the phenylalanine, and has 15 residues. Just CDR3 DNA is preserved here, 45 bases in frame from base 1. The cohort comprised some 700 healthy bone marrow donors. Cohort members were all nominally healthy when sampled, although unrecorded immune exposures were likely present. The donor was CMV seronegative and belonged to the group of approximately 320 seronegative cohort members. Every donor gave a peripheral blood sample, and the peripheral blood mononuclear cells from that sample were used for TCR beta sequencing. The Qiagen DNeasy Blood Extraction Kit was used to extract genomic DNA from the blood cell samples. Broader findings and caveats from the paper: Most CMV-associated TCR beta chains appeared to be HLA-restricted in a later analysis, and the HLA associations seemed to be driven largely by CMV exposure. Some IMGT-functional V segments, including TRBV6-2 and TRBV6-3, could not be distinguished by the 87-base-pair reads and were therefore excluded. Broadly in line with IMGT annotations, most TCR beta V segments showed up in productive rearrangements about 87% or about 30% of the time in an earlier analysis of approximately 600 of the donors. Linkage disequilibrium might explain the correlated functional status among segregating V segments, but an unknown experimental factor could not be excluded. Because HLA typing was unavailable for some donors at each locus, only the typed subset was used in association tests. The earlier analysis of about 600 of the donors excluded some 15 rarely observed V segments, including chromosome 9 orphons, because counts were too low. Most TCR sequences were seen in very few donors, while some public TCRs were found in many individuals. In this cohort, only TCR beta chains were sequenced, and detectable features were limited by the absence of alpha or paired-chain data. For the cohort, immune exposure information was limited to CMV serostatus. At a false discovery rate of 0.05, a later analysis linked around 15,000 TCR beta sequences to specific HLA alleles. The authors suggested that the approach could potentially be generalized to other disease states and immunological phenotypes. In a later analysis, the rate of TCR association differed among HLA loci, with DRB1 alleles having the most associated TCRs and HLA-C alleles having the fewest. An association between a missense DCLRE1C variant and V-gene and J-gene trimming of TCR beta chains was found in a later genetic analysis and replicated in an independent cohort. Three of the identified cytomegalovirus-associated TCR beta chains were confirmed in vitro to be specific for cytomegalovirus antigens. A total of 150 to 200 TCR beta chains were listed by the study as associated with cytomegalovirus. A later genetic analysis reported fewer N-insertions in productive TCRs among donors in an Asian-associated ancestry cluster than the roughly 700-donor mean. Sequencing depth was assumed to be roughly uniform across donors in the presence/absence analyses, though that assumption may not hold. Several of the top co-occurrence clusters appeared to be linked to parvovirus B19, influenza, CMV and Epstein-Barr virus, according to a later analysis. A further reported finding was that TCR beta sequences accurately predicted the HLA-A and HLA-B alleles for most subjects in the first cohort. Strong co-occurrence of HLA alleles, especially DR and DQ, made assigning TCR associations to individual alleles difficult. The classifier was reported to diagnose cytomegalovirus status with high specificity and sensitivity in both the original and validation cohorts. A cluster of highly shared sequence variants was judged likely to represent a technical artifact of the sequencing pipeline. A later analysis found that HLA-associated TCR beta chains were more clonally expanded and had lower generation probabilities than equally common non-associated chains.

The receptor's source is a woman aged 40 to 49 in good health and CMV-seronegative. Specimen: PBMCs. The chain is made from TRBV6-1 and TRBJ1-4; 5 matching bases give a weak D call of TRBD1. The DNA is as follows: TGTGCCAGCAGCTTAATCGTAGGGGAAGCGGAAAAACTGTTTTTT. Its coded protein is CASSLIVGEAEKLFF.